One sample yielded the 5 T cell receptor beta chains listed below, sequenced in a study of blood T cell repertoires in COVID-19. Sequencing used immunoSEQ multiplex PCR; TCRdb keeps in-frame clones, though not all of them. The sample has around 260,000 clones, around 82% seen once. Sequenced input: peripheral blood. These receptors came from a person in their 70s with COVID-19, enrolled during active disease.

The CDR3 spells CASSVGLYTDTQYF. The DNA of the CDR3 is TGTGCCAGCAGCGTGGGACTGTACACAGATACGCAGTATTTT. V usage is TRBV9 and J usage is TRBJ2-3, with D perhaps TRBD2 (6 bases). CDR3 length: 14 residues. Trimming took off 2 bases at V and 2 bases at J, with 9 bases between the two ends. Germline V gives CDR1 SGDLS, CDR2 YYNGEE.

This chain joins TRBV20-1 and TRBJ2-2; 9 nucleotides align to TRBD2. J lost 0 bases, V lost 3 bases, and 5 bases had no gene match. The CDR3 is made up of 16 amino acids. Germline V CDR1 and CDR2: DFQATT, SNEGSKA (reference sequence). The CDR3 is CSASTSGGSNTGELFF. CDR3 bases: TGCAGTGCTAGTACCAGCGGGGGGTCGAACACCGGGGAGCTGTTTTTT.

The chain uses TRBV4-1 and TRBJ1-1, with 8 bases fitting TRBD1. The CDR3 sequence is 15 residues long. Germline assignment: CDR1 MGHRA and CDR2 YSYEKL. The junction had 5 bases not matched to a gene; V was cut back by 0 bases and J by 5 bases. The CDR3 spells CASSQDGTGRTEAFF. CDR3 nucleotides: TGCGCCAGCAGCCAAGATGGGACAGGCAGGACTGAAGCTTTCTTT.

The genes are TRBV19 and TRBJ1-3; unclear D gene. Per the germline V gene, CDR1 is LNHDA and CDR2 is SQIVND (reference sequence). The CDR3 extends over 14 amino acids. The V end was cut by 5 bases, the J end by 0 bases, with 8 bases between. CDR3 region: CASSELPSGNTIYF. The CDR3 DNA sequence: TGTGCCAGTAGTGAACTTCCCTCTGGAAACACCATATATTTT.

Only a few counts were recorded for this clone. The chain combines TRBV10-3 with TRBJ1-6; weak D call: TRBD1 (5 bases). Germline V gives CDR1 ENHRY, CDR2 SYGVKD. The V end was cut by 10 bases, the J end by 8 bases, with 18 bases between. The CDR3 spans 14 residues. The CDR3 reads CASQRTQGDSPLHF. The CDR3 coding sequence is TGTGCCAGCCAACGGACGCAAGGGGATTCACCCCTCCACTTT.